One and the same sample provided the 22 T cell receptor beta chains below, sequenced in a study of shared clonotypes between healthy human individuals. Clones were sequenced by immunoSEQ multiplex PCR, and TCRdb holds only the in-frame ones, with some missing. The sample lists more than 400,000 clones; 65% to 85% were seen once. Sequenced: PBMCs. Receptors originate from a woman aged 35 to 49 in good health. Some clones in this sample may be carry-over from other donors' samples.

The genes are TRBV30 and TRBJ1-4; the D gene is possibly TRBD1 (5 bases). The CDR3 contains 14 residues. Germline lookup yields CDR1 GTSNPN and CDR2 SVGIG (reference sequence). V dropped 5 bases and J dropped 5 bases, with 15 bases sitting between them. For the CDR3, the DNA is TGTGCCTGGGCCTCGGGACGGATAAATGAAAAACTGTTTTTT. Translated: CAWASGRINEKLFF.

This chain uses TRBV19 with TRBJ2-7, with 7 bases fitting TRBD2. Per germline, CDR1 LNHDA and CDR2 SQIVND (reference sequence). This CDR3 comprises 13 residues. V shed 5 bases, J shed 2 bases, and the junction held 3 bases outside the gene matches. The CDR3 spells CASSHGLAYEQYF. The CDR3 coding sequence is TGTGCCAGTAGTCACGGACTAGCCTACGAGCAGTACTTC.

The gene calls are TRBV9 and TRBJ2-1, with TRBD2 identical over 9 bases. V shed 0 bases, J shed 3 bases, and the junction held 7 bases outside the gene matches. Per the germline V gene, CDR1 is SGDLS and CDR2 is YYNGEE. The length of the CDR3 is 17 residues. The chain's CDR3 is CASSVEVAGGNYNEQFF. The CDR3 DNA sequence: TGTGCCAGCAGCGTAGAAGTCGCGGGAGGGAACTACAATGAGCAGTTCTTC.

There are a few counts of this clone. This may be a read error, as it is one base from a much larger clone. The V and J genes are TRBV30 and TRBJ2-7; 11 nucleotides line up with TRBD2. Trimming cost V 1 base and J 2 bases; bases outside gene matches: 4. Germline assignment: CDR1 GTSNPN and CDR2 SVGIG (reference sequence). The CDR3 consists of 15 residues. In DNA, the CDR3 is TGTGCCTGGAGTGCGGTAGCGGGAGGGGCCTACGAGCAGTACTTC. Protein product: CAWSAVAGGAYEQYF.

The chain links TRBV7-9 to TRBJ2-2, with a possible D match to TRBD1 (6 bases). The CDR3 is 17 residues long. Germline CDR1 is SEHNR and CDR2 is FQNEAQ (reference sequence). The V gene lost 5 bases and the J gene lost 4 bases, with 20 bases spanning the gap. The CDR3 is CASSRPRSTGLTGELFF. The CDR3 region has the DNA TGTGCCAGCAGCCGCCCCCGGAGTACAGGGCTCACCGGGGAGCTGTTTTTT.

V and J are TRBV28 and TRBJ2-3, with D maybe TRBD1 (5 bases). V was trimmed by 3 bases and J by 6 bases, leaving 7 bases between them. In germline, CDR1 is MDHEN, CDR2 SYDVKM. The CDR3 consists of 12 residues. The CDR3, as DNA: TGTGCCAGCAGTTTCACAGGTGATACGCAGTATTTT. Encoded protein: CASSFTGDTQYF.

Remarks on this clone: Since a far larger clone is one base different, this is likely a read error. This sample includes further DNA sequences coding for the same CDR3. The chain uses TRBV7-2 and TRBJ1-2; 9 bases agree with TRBD1. Germline V gene sequence: CDR1 SGHTA, CDR2 FQGNSA. The CDR3 spans 14 residues. CDR3 sequence (DNA): TGTGCTAGCAGTCGTAGCGGGACAGGGAGCGGCTACACCTTC. Translating gives CASSRSGTGSGYTF. The whole variable domain, remainder taken from reference TRBV7-2 and TRBJ1-2, is GAGVSQSPSNKVTEKGKDVELRCDPISGHTALYWYRQSLGQGLEFLIYFQGNSAPDKSGLPSDRFSAERTGGSVSTLTIQRTQQEDSAVYLCASSRSGTGSGYTFGSGTRLTVV.

Comment on this clone: With a far larger clone one base away, a read error is the likely cause. Other nucleotide sequences in the sample specify the same CDR3. This chain joins TRBV29-1 and TRBJ2-1; possibly TRBD2 for D (5 bases). V was trimmed by 4 bases and J by 5 bases, leaving 15 bases between them. Germline assignment: CDR1 SQVTM and CDR2 ANQGSEA. The CDR3 is 14 amino acids. Here the CDR3 reads CSVAKDFINNEQFF. The CDR3 nucleotides are TGCAGCGTTGCGAAGGACTTCATTAACAATGAGCAGTTCTTC.

V is TRBV2 and J is TRBJ2-7, with a possible D match to TRBD1 (6 bases). V dropped 10 bases and J dropped 5 bases, with 21 bases sitting between them. Germline V gene data show CDR1 as SNHLY and CDR2 as FYNNEI. CDR3 size: 14 residues. The CDR3 DNA is TGTGCCACCGCCTACAGGGCAGCGAGGGACGAGCAGTACTTC. Its translation is CATAYRAARDEQYF.

V is TRBV6-5 and J is TRBJ2-7, with a weak D call TRBD1 (5 bases). Per the germline V gene, CDR1 is MNHEY and CDR2 is SVGAGI. The CDR3 sequence is 12 residues long. V shed 4 bases and J shed 3 bases, with 7 bases lying between them. The CDR3 loop reads CASSWGDYEQYF. CDR3 bases: TGTGCCAGCAGTTGGGGCGACTACGAGCAGTACTTC.

The chain uses TRBV9 and TRBJ2-3, with TRBD2 identical over 9 bases. The CDR3 is 16 amino acids. Trimming cost V 3 bases and J 4 bases; bases outside gene matches: 9. CDR1 is SGDLS, CDR2 YYNGEE, per germline. CDR3 nucleotides: TGTGCCAGCAGCGGCGATAGCGGGAGACTGGCAGATACGCAGTATTTT. It is translated as CASSGDSGRLADTQYF.

The chain carries TRBV11-2 and TRBJ2-1; no clear D. CDR3 length equals 14 residues. V was clipped by 3 bases and J by 5 bases, with 11 bases between them. Looked up from germline, CDR1 is SGHAT and CDR2 is FQNNGV. CDR3 in amino acids: CASSLYNVDNEQFF. CDR3 DNA: TGTGCCAGCAGCTTGTATAACGTTGACAATGAGCAGTTCTTC.

Details on this clone: Within the sample, other DNA sequences also encode this same CDR3. The chain uses TRBV9 and TRBJ1-1, with D tentatively TRBD1 (5 bases). The CDR3 is 13 residues long. V lost 2 bases, J lost 5 bases, and 10 bases lay in between. Looked up from germline, CDR1 is SGDLS and CDR2 is YYNGEE. CDR3 nucleotides: TGTGCCAGCAGCGTGGCAGGGCGGACTGAAGCTTTCTTT. This gives the protein CASSVAGRTEAFF.

Comments on this clone: Other DNA sequences from this sample encode an identical CDR3 as well. This rearrangement joins TRBV7-9 to TRBJ2-3; the D gene is possibly TRBD2 (5 bases). The germline gives CDR1 SEHNR, CDR2 FQNEAQ (reference sequence). The CDR3 runs 14 residues. Trimming stripped 0 bases from V and 1 base from J, with 5 bases between. CDR3 nucleotides: TGTGCCAGCAGCTTAGCGGGAGGCACAGATACGCAGTATTTT. Translation gives CASSLAGGTDTQYF.

The J gene is TRBJ2-6, the V gene TRBV5-1, with D tentatively TRBD1 (5 bases). V was pared by 4 bases and J by 5 bases, with 19 bases between. The CDR3 covers 17 residues. CDR1 is SGHRS, CDR2 YFSETQ, per germline. The CDR3 DNA sequence: TGCGCCAGCAGCCTCCCGACAGACCCGGGCTGGGCCAACGTCCTGACTTTC. It is translated as CASSLPTDPGWANVLTF.

This chain joins TRBV4-1 and TRBJ1-2; D may be TRBD1 (6 bases). CDR1 and CDR2 (germline): MGHRA, YSYEKL. The V gene lost 2 bases and the J gene lost 7 bases, with 23 bases spanning the gap. This CDR3 has 17 residues. This CDR3 reads CASSQKGFTGTGSGYTF. The CDR3 DNA is TGCGCCAGCAGCCAAAAGGGGTTTACAGGGACCGGGTCTGGCTACACCTTC.

The chain links TRBV11-1 to TRBJ2-7, with 7 bases that match TRBD2. The CDR3 is made up of 15 amino acids. With V trimmed by 5 bases and J by 4 bases, 11 bases remained unmatched. CDR1 and CDR2 (germline): SGHAT, FQDESV (reference sequence). In DNA, the CDR3 is TGTGCCAGCAGCGCCGCGAGAAGGGAGGGTTACGAGCAGTACTTC. This gives the protein CASSAARREGYEQYF.

This sequence joins TRBV2 and TRBJ1-1; no definite D call. The germline V and J ends were trimmed by 4 bases and 1 base, with 10 bases remaining between them. Germline CDR1 is SNHLY and CDR2 is FYNNEI. CDR3 length: 14 residues. The CDR3 protein is CASSVFSGNTEAFF. The CDR3 DNA reads as TGTGCCAGCAGTGTGTTTTCGGGGAACACTGAAGCTTTCTTT.

The J gene is TRBJ1-2, the V gene TRBV27, with D possibly being TRBD1 (5 bases). Per the germline V gene, CDR1 is MNHEY and CDR2 is SMNVEV (reference sequence). V shed 2 bases and J shed 3 bases, with 10 bases lying between them. This CDR3 has 14 residues. CDR3 sequence: CASSLAGRDYGYTF. Here the CDR3 DNA reads TGTGCCAGCAGTTTAGCAGGGCGGGACTATGGCTACACCTTC.

In regard to this clone: This likely came from a read error, as a far larger clone is one base away. The sample has other DNA sequences that encode this CDR3 too. The chain combines TRBV11-3 with TRBJ2-5; TRBD1 matches 7 bases. This CDR3 spans 14 amino acids. Germline V lookup: CDR1 SGHNT, CDR2 YENEEA. Written as DNA, the CDR3 is TGTGCTAGCAGCCCCGGGACAGCTGAGGGGACCCAGTACTTC. It yields the protein CASSPGTAEGTQYF.

This chain connects TRBV15 to TRBJ1-2; perhaps TRBD1 as D (5 bases). V lost 0 bases and J lost 7, with 6 bases in between. CDR3 length: 12 residues. CDR1 and CDR2 from the germline V gene are LNHNV and YYDKDF (reference sequence). CDR3 protein: CATSRDGGGYTF. DNA of the CDR3: TGTGCCACCAGCAGAGATGGGGGTGGCTACACCTTC.

The gene calls are TRBV14 and TRBJ2-7; 7 bases are a match to TRBD2. The CDR3 is made up of 15 amino acids. Germline V gene lookup returns CDR1 SGHDN and CDR2 FVKESK. V gave up 1 base and J gave up 2 bases; unmatched junction bases: 5. CDR3 amino acids: CASSQGAGITYEQYF. The CDR3 coding sequence is TGTGCCAGCAGCCAAGGAGCGGGGATTACCTACGAGCAGTACTTC.